This record covers a single T cell receptor beta chain. As yet, its antigen is unknown. Central memory, naive, regulatory and stem cell-like memory CD4+ cells were sorted by CD45RO/CCR7/CD25/CD127/CD95/CD27. Reverse transcription of all isolated RNA meant that expressed TCRB transcripts were sequenced. Method: immunoSEQ multiplex PCR; TCRdb's copy keeps in-frame clones and lacks some. The sample consists of roughly 220,000 clones, roughly 17% of them appearing once. This sample is part of a study of beta chain features in type 1 diabetes. V gave up 2 bases and J gave up 3 bases, with 10 bases separating them. From germline, CDR1 is SGHAT and CDR2 FQDESV (reference sequence). This CDR3 is built from 14 residues. Findings and caveats of the study: All four CD4+ subsets from Type 1 diabetes patients carried moderately but significantly shorter TCRB CDR3s.

The V and J genes are TRBV11-1 and TRBJ1-1, with D tentatively TRBD1 (5 bases). The material sequenced was naive CD4+ T cells from blood. The TCR was taken from a man in his thirties or forties with type 1 diabetes. In DNA form, the CDR3 reads TGTGCCAGCAGCTTAACAGGCAGCCACACTGAAGCTTTCTTT. This translates into CASSLTGSHTEAFF.